The 7 T cell receptor beta chains below were found in one sample sequenced in a study of tumor-infiltrating lymphocytes in primary liver carcinoma (dated by TCRdb to about 2017). Total RNA and DNA were co-extracted without cell sorting from around 20-30 mg of bulk tissue using the AllPrep DNA/RNA mini kit. TCRdb shows the sequencer as Illumina HiSeq 2500. A constant-region primer and ProtoScript II reverse transcriptase were used to reverse-transcribe TCRbeta-specific cDNA from roughly 0.5 ug total RNA. Construction of the TCRbeta libraries relied on three nested rounds of multiplex PCR, following a slightly modified ARM-PCR procedure. Each of the first two PCR rounds ran for roughly 11 cycles and used multiplex TRBV1-TRBV30 forward primers together with a Cbeta reverse primer. TCRdb handled the public reads itself, with Q25 trimming in fastp and clone calling in MiXCR, and kept productive beta chains. Every CDR3 protein is listed once, alongside the most common genes and DNA of its rows. This sample is represented by 30,000 to 40,000 distinct CDR3 sequences; around 74% of them were singletons. The top ten constitute approximately 15% of the sample.

Sequencing was done on a sample of liver tumor tissue from sampling region 4. Explained via the paper, the cell subset or site label denotes: tumor region T4, right-lateral pole. All receptors come from a man aged 35 to 55 with primary liver carcinoma and hepatitis B virus infection.

As regards this clonotype: An end of the junction differs from the germline gene, which may be a read error. This sequence joins TRBV4-3 and TRBJ2-7, with D unclear. The CDR3 covers 14 residues. Germline CDR1 is LGHNA and CDR2 is YSLEER. CDR3 region: CASSPKDNTYEQYF. CDR3 nucleotides: TGCGCCAGCAGCCCCAAGGATAACACCTACGAGCAGTACTTT.

This chain uses TRBV7-2 with TRBJ2-7; 11 positions agree with TRBD2. Looked up from germline, CDR1 is SGHTA and CDR2 is FQGNSA. V lost 5 bases and J lost 6; bases outside the gene matches: 3. The CDR3 is 13 residues long. CDR3 in amino acids: CASSPGTSGEQYF. CDR3 DNA sequence: TGTGCCAGCAGCCCCGGGACTAGCGGCGAGCAGTACTTC.

A single count supports this clonotype. One end of the junction does not line up with germline, which may come from a read error. V is TRBV30 and J is TRBJ1-6; D gene unclear. The CDR3 runs to 11 residues. In germline, CDR1 is GTSNPN, CDR2 SVGIG (reference sequence). CDR3 sequence: CAWRLNSHLHF. In DNA form, the CDR3 reads TGCGCCTGGAGGCTGAATTCACACCTCCACTTT. The full variable domain, completed using reference TRBV30 and TRBJ1-6, is SQTIHQWPATLVQPVGSPLSLECTVEGTSNPNLYWYRQAAGRGLQLLFYSVGIGQISSEVPQNLSASRPQDRQFILSSKKLLLSDSGFYLCAWRLNSHLHFGNGTRLTVT.

Worth noting for this clonotype: Germline and junction disagree at one end, which may indicate a read error. The chain combines TRBV29-1 with TRBJ1-5, with D possibly TRBD1 on 5 matching bases. Germline CDR1 SQVTM, CDR2 ANQGSEA. The CDR3 is 14 residues long. In DNA form, the CDR3 reads TGTAGCGTCCTCAATCAGGGCGGCAATCAGTCCCAGCATTTT. It specifies CSVLNQGGNQSQHF.

This clonotype has a single count. Here the CDR3 omits its conserved ending phenylalanine or tryptophan, so a read error is the likely source. The chain has TRBV11-1 and TRBJ2-1; TRBD2 matches 9 bases. Germline V gene lookup returns CDR1 SGHAT and CDR2 FQDESV (reference sequence). J lost 12 bases, V lost 5 bases, and 8 bases had no gene match. The CDR3 has 13 residues. CDR3 amino acids: CASSAGGPNVQFL. The CDR3 DNA is TGTGCCAGCAGCGCGGGAGGGCCGAACGTGCAGTTCTTA.

The chain employs TRBV29-1 and TRBJ2-1; 10 bases map to TRBD2. Per the germline V gene, CDR1 is SQVTM and CDR2 is ANQGSEA. The ends lost 7 bases at V and 9 bases at J; junction bases unmatched: 15. The length of the CDR3 is 15 residues. CDR3 sequence reads: CSAGPAGGFYREQFF. CDR3 coding DNA: TGCAGCGCTGGACCAGCGGGAGGGTTCTACCGTGAGCAGTTCTTC.

J is TRBJ1-2 and V is TRBV29-1; 8 nucleotides align to TRBD1. Germline CDR1 SQVTM, CDR2 ANQGSEA. V gave up 7 bases and J gave up 14 bases; unmatched junction bases: 18. This CDR3 is 13 amino acids long. The CDR3 region has the DNA TGCAGCGCCTCGCAGGGGGCTGAGAGTGGTTATACCTTC. This gives the protein CSASQGAESGYTF. Variable domain in full (rest from reference TRBV29-1 and TRBJ1-2): SAVISQKPSRDICQRGTSLTIQCQVDSQVTMMFWYRQQPGQSLTLIATANQGSEATYESGFVIDKFPISRPNLTFSTLTVSNMSPEDSSIYLCSASQGAESGYTFGSGTRLTVV.